Described below is a single T cell receptor (beta chain) sequence and its context. Its antigen is currently not known. Base qualities were left out, and no much larger clone turns up one base away. Via the germline V gene (reference sequence), CDR1 is WNHNN and CDR2 SYGVQD. V has 6 bases trimmed and J has 8 bases trimmed; junction bases matching no gene number 6. Including the terminal cysteine and phenylalanine, the CDR3 comprises 13 residues. The DNA shown is the 39-base CDR3, in frame from base 1. The CDR3 regions of human TCRbeta chains were analyzed by immunosequencing. The authors' pipeline ran thus. TCRs in the repertoires were matched against a reference library of SARS-CoV-2-specific TCRs that had been generated with the MIRA antigen-specificity platform. Breadth was defined as the fraction of unique TCRs that were SARS-CoV-2-associated. Depth was defined as the fraction of total T cells that were SARS-CoV-2-associated. Each spike-specific TCR was assigned to its reactive spike region and to a CD4 or CD8 class using the MIRA data. Log10-transformed breadth and depth values were compared by one-way ANOVA with Sidak's multiple comparisons tests. TCRdb stores this immuneACCESS table with in-frame sequences only. Part of the clones is absent; in the studies checked, under half of the shortfall reflects unresolved V genes, and no reason is known for the rest. The V and J calls and the clone size are those of that table, but D and trimming were determined from the DNA. For this sample there are about 140,000 clones; 85% to 95% appear just once. The top ten hold 12% of the sample.

This sample is drawn from a study of T cell responses to AZD1222 COVID-19 vaccine (dated by TCRdb to the early 2020s). A note on the overall study: TCR sequencing covered 233 trial participants: 207 given two doses of AZD1222 and approximately 25 given two doses of MenACWY control vaccine. Enrollment into the trials was organized by age into subgroups of 18-55, 56-69 and 70-plus years, and those subgroups contained roughly 150, 30 and 60 TCR-sequenced participants, respectively.

According to the study, the label for this sample's time point signals: sample from adult after SARS-CoV-2 infection, after symptom onset. A couple of convalescent COVID-19 patients, sampled after symptom onset from adults with prior SARS-CoV-2 infection, were also TCR-sequenced for comparison. The paper as a whole reports these results and caveats: Reportedly, close to half of the unique spike-specific TCRs recognized epitopes lying outside the regions that are mutated in the B.1.351 and B.1.1.7 variants. A significant rise in spike-specific TCR breadth and depth was observed after two AZD1222 doses relative to day 0 and relative to MenACWY recipients. The vaccine-associated CD4 TCRs covered the entire spike protein, and the dominant responses fell in regions 160-218 and 743-854. Because no samples from the day 14 peak response were available, repertoires could be characterized only after the peak T cell response. Only five to seven AZD1222 recipients were SARS-CoV-2 seropositive at baseline, limiting conclusions about previously exposed vaccinees. Participants were mostly white British, with more females than males. The authors suggested clonal diversity may have been underestimated. The 56-69-year group was small, and its depth increase did not reach significance, likely because of low power.

The clonotype comes from an adult who had recovered from COVID-19. The chain uses TRBV10-1 and TRBJ1-2; TRBD1 aligns with 10 central bases. Sequencing used peripheral blood, obtained after recovery from COVID-19. The DNA sequence is TGCGCCAGCAGCCAAGACAGGGGGCGAGGCTACACCTTC. Its translation is CASSQDRGRGYTF.